This T cell receptor (beta chain) was observed in a study of T-cell reconstitution after alpha-beta-depleted transplantation in children. As it was prepared, the TCRbeta library received unique molecular identifiers. TCRdb called the PCR reads again in MiXCR, with one record for every CDR3 protein. Of roughly 100,000 distinct CDR3 sequences in the sample, roughly 8.3% were seen once. This clonotype was detected ten times or more. The CDR3 has 13 residues. V lost 5 bases and J lost 0; bases outside the gene matches: 3. Germline V gene data show CDR1 as DFQATT and CDR2 as SNEGSKA (reference sequence). Sequenced material: PBMCs from the stem cell graft donor, taken from the stem cell graft. This receptor was obtained from a human donor who donated a stem cell graft to a child with congenital amegakaryocytic thrombocytopenia. This rearrangement joins TRBV20-1 to TRBJ1-1; 7 nucleotides agree with TRBD1. CDR3 protein: CSAGDSLNTEAFF. CDR3 nucleotides: TGCAGTGCTGGGGACAGTCTGAACACTGAAGCTTTCTTT.